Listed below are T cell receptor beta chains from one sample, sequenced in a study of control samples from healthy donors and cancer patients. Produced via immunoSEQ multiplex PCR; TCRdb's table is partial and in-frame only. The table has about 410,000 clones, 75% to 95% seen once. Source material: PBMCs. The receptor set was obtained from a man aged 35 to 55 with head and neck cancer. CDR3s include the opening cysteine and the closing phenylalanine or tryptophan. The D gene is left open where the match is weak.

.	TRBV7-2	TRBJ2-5	TGTGCCAGCAGCCCCAAGTTAATGCGAACAAAAGAGACCCAGTACTTC	CASSPKLMRTKETQYF
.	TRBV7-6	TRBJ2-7	TGTGCCAGCAGCAGCGCTCAGGGGGGGTTTGGGTACGAGCAGTACTTC	CASSSAQGGFGYEQYF
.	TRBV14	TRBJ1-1	TGTGCCAGCAGCAACCGAGGGAACTTGAACACTGAAGCTTTCTTT	CASSNRGNLNTEAFF
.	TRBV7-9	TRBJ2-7	TGTGCCAGCAGCTATACGACGGGGAGCTCCTACGAGCAGTACTTC	CASSYTTGSSYEQYF
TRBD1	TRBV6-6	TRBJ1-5	TGTGCCAGCAGTTACGTGCAGGGGGAACAGCCCCAGCATTTT	CASSYVQGEQPQHF
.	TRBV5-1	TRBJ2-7	TGCGCCAGCAGGCCCTCGGCGGGACTGGCTTACGAGCAGTACTTC	CASRPSAGLAYEQYF
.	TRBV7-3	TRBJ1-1	TGTGCCAGCAGCTTAAACGGGGGGTCCGGCACTGAAGCTTTCTTT	CASSLNGGSGTEAFF
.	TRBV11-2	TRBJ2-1	TGTGCCAGCAGCTCCCTTATATCGGGTGAGCAGTTCTTC	CASSSLISGEQFF
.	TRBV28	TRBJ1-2	TGTGCCAGCAGTTTAAGACTAGGGAAGGACGGCTACACCTTC	CASSLRLGKDGYTF
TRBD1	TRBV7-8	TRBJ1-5	TGTGCCAGCAGCTCCCGGGACAGGCAAGTTGGTCAGCCCCAGCATTTT	CASSSRDRQVGQPQHF
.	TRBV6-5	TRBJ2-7	TGTGCCAGCAGTACCCCCCCCTCCTACGAGCAGTACTTC	CASSTPPSYEQYF